This T cell receptor (beta chain) stems from a study of T-cell memory formation after mild COVID-19. At the level of the study: Clustering of TCRs was largely donor specific.

Points on this clonotype: What it recognizes is unknown.

Germline lookup yields CDR1 SQVTM and CDR2 ANQGSEA. This CDR3 comprises 10 residues. The V end lost 0 bases, the J end lost 6 bases, and 1 base lay between the germline ends. Study-level results: Confirmation of SARS-CoV-2 specificity was lacking for second-wave clones peaking day 37. Within pre-infection memory, some responding clones were found, suggesting cross-reactive memory joined.

After 5'RACE with constant-segment primers, TCR alpha and TCR beta cDNA libraries carrying sample barcodes and UMIs were obtained. TCRdb fed the 5' RACE reads into MiXCR, producing one record per CDR3 protein. The sample has fewer than 150,000 distinct CDR3 sequences, around 15% seen once. The V and J genes are TRBV29-1 and TRBJ2-3; unclear D gene. Sequenced: PBMCs or a T cell subset sorted from them (not recorded which). This TCR was recovered from an adult woman who had mild COVID-19 (a few samples of this study predate the infection). Cell type and time point are not known. CDR3 sequence reads: CSVEDDTQYF. The CDR3 DNA follows: TGCAGCGTTGAAGACGATACGCAGTATTTT.